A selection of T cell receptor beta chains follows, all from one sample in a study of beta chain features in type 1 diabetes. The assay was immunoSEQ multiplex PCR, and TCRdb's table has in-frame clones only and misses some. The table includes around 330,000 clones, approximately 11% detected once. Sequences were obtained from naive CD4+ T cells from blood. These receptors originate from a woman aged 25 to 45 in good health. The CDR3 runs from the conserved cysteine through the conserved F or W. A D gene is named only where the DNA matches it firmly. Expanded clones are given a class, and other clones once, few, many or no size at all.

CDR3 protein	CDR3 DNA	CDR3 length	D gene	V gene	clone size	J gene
CASSIREGAYNEQFF	TGTGCCAGTAGTATCCGGGAGGGCGCCTACAATGAGCAGTTCTTC	15	TRBD2	TRBV19	few	TRBJ2-1
CASSLLALATKSTDTQYF	TGTGCCAGCAGTTTACTAGCACTAGCCACAAAAAGCACAGATACGCAGTATTTT	18	.	TRBV28	few	TRBJ2-3
CASSLGGRPQHF	TGTGCCAGCAGTTTGGGGGGAAGGCCCCAGCATTTT	12	.	TRBV28	few	TRBJ1-5
CASTEDRVDTEAFF	TGTGCCAGTACCGAAGACAGGGTGGACACTGAAGCTTTCTTT	14	TRBD1	TRBV19	.	TRBJ1-1
CASSAELAGGLSPETQYF	TGTGCCAGCAGCGCAGAACTAGCGGGAGGGCTCTCCCCAGAGACCCAGTACTTC	18	TRBD2	TRBV9	.	TRBJ2-5
CASSQVSVRTPGVTF	TGTGCCAGCAGCCAAGTGAGTGTACGAACTCCCGGAGTCACCTTC	15	.	TRBV14	few	TRBJ1-2
CASRLQGSYEQYF	TGTGCCAGCAGATTACAGGGTTCCTACGAGCAGTACTTC	13	.	TRBV28	.	TRBJ2-7
CASSFGPSARDEQYF	TGTGCCAGCAGCTTCGGACCTAGCGCGAGGGACGAGCAGTACTTC	15	.	TRBV11-2	few	TRBJ2-7
CASSISNRGRTEAFF	TGTGCCAGTAGTATAAGCAACAGGGGGAGAACTGAAGCTTTCTTT	15	TRBD1	TRBV19	few	TRBJ1-1
CASSLAPEADTQYF	TGCGCCAGCAGCTTGGCCCCGGAGGCAGATACGCAGTATTTT	14	.	TRBV5-1	few	TRBJ2-3
CASSQVGGRANEQYF	TGCGCCAGCAGCCAAGTCGGCGGGAGGGCCAACGAGCAGTACTTC	15	TRBD2	TRBV4-1	few	TRBJ2-7
CASSPGVERAAYEQYF	TGTGCCAGTAGCCCAGGAGTAGAGCGGGCCGCCTACGAGCAGTACTTC	16	.	TRBV19	few	TRBJ2-7
CASSERTGTNYEQYF	TGTGCCAGCAGCGAAAGGACAGGGACGAACTACGAGCAGTACTTC	15	TRBD1	TRBV9	few	TRBJ2-7
CASSPINEQFF	TGTGCCAGCAGCCCCATCAATGAGCAGTTCTTC	11	.	TRBV7-9	.	TRBJ2-1
CASSFGQGREKLFF	TGTGCCAGCAGCTTCGGACAGGGGCGGGAAAAACTGTTTTTT	14	TRBD1	TRBV7-9	.	TRBJ1-4
CASTGGRFEETQYF	TGTGCCAGCACCGGCGGGAGATTCGAAGAGACCCAGTACTTC	14	TRBD2	TRBV6-1	.	TRBJ2-5
CSVERQGTEAFF	TGCAGCGTTGAAAGGCAGGGGACTGAAGCTTTCTTT	12	.	TRBV29-1	few	TRBJ1-1
CASSQLATGLAGRYNEQFF	TGCGCCAGCAGCCAACTAGCCACCGGACTAGCGGGCCGGTACAATGAGCAGTTCTTC	19	TRBD2	TRBV4-3	few	TRBJ2-1
CASSGLGSNEQFF	TGTGCCAGCTCAGGGCTCGGTAGCAATGAGCAGTTCTTC	13	.	TRBV18	.	TRBJ2-1
CASSSGRGGQETQYF	TGTGCCAGCAGTAGTGGCCGGGGAGGGCAGGAGACCCAGTACTTC	15	TRBD2	TRBV2	few	TRBJ2-5
CASSFRQAYNEQFF	TGTGCCAGCAGCTTTCGACAGGCCTACAATGAGCAGTTCTTC	14	.	TRBV13	.	TRBJ2-1
CASDYLAGAASQETQYF	TGTGCCAGCGATTATTTGGCGGGAGCGGCCTCTCAAGAGACCCAGTACTTC	17	TRBD2	TRBV7-2	.	TRBJ2-5
CASQGVEWSGELFF	TGTGCCAGCCAGGGGGTGGAGTGGTCCGGGGAGCTGTTTTTT	14	TRBD1	TRBV2	.	TRBJ2-2
CASSSNNRRSTDTQYF	TGCGCCAGCAGCTCGAACAACAGGAGAAGCACAGATACGCAGTATTTT	16	.	TRBV5-1	.	TRBJ2-3
CAVRDSGGELFF	TGTGCCGTCCGGGACAGCGGCGGGGAGCTGTTTTTT	12	TRBD1	TRBV6-5	few	TRBJ2-2
CASSSNHRLAAQETQYF	TGTGCCAGCAGCTCTAACCACCGACTAGCGGCCCAAGAGACCCAGTACTTC	17	TRBD2	TRBV7-8	few	TRBJ2-5
CASSPPGQSLLNTEAFF	TGTGCCAGCTCACCTCCCGGACAGAGCCTTCTGAACACTGAAGCTTTCTTT	17	.	TRBV18	few	TRBJ1-1
CASSQLATSTDTQYF	TGCGCCAGCAGCCAACTAGCGACTAGCACAGATACGCAGTATTTT	15	.	TRBV4-3	.	TRBJ2-3
CASSYFPDRGNQPQHF	TGTGCCAGCAGTTATTTCCCCGACAGGGGCAATCAGCCCCAGCATTTT	16	TRBD1	TRBV6-6	.	TRBJ1-5
CASSQESGRTYEQYF	TGCGCCAGCAGCCAGGAAAGCGGACGTACCTACGAGCAGTACTTC	15	.	TRBV4-3	.	TRBJ2-7
CATRRTGLNTEAFF	TGTGCCACCAGGAGGACAGGATTGAACACTGAAGCTTTCTTT	14	TRBD1	TRBV15	few	TRBJ1-1
CASSLDGLGTSGQFF	TGTGCCAGCAGCTTAGACGGTTTAGGTACCTCGGGGCAGTTCTTC	15	.	TRBV7-2	few	TRBJ2-1
CASSFIPRTSGTTGELFF	TGTGCCAGCAGCTTCATTCCCCGGACTAGCGGGACCACCGGGGAGCTGTTTTTT	18	TRBD2	TRBV7-3	.	TRBJ2-2
CASSHTTGKTDTQYF	TGTGCCAGCAGCCATACGACAGGAAAGACAGATACGCAGTATTTT	15	.	TRBV7-8	few	TRBJ2-3
CASSLNGPGTDTQYF	TGTGCCAGCAGCTTAAATGGTCCGGGCACAGATACGCAGTATTTT	15	.	TRBV7-3	few	TRBJ2-3
CASSPAIENEQYF	TGTGCCAGCTCACCAGCGATTGAGAACGAGCAGTACTTC	13	.	TRBV18	few	TRBJ2-7
CASSEGQTYQPQHF	TGTGCCAGCAGCGAGGGACAGACGTATCAGCCCCAGCATTTT	14	TRBD1	TRBV2	few	TRBJ1-5
CASLPPTGSGELFF	TGTGCCAGCCTGCCTCCGACAGGGTCCGGGGAGCTGTTTTTT	14	TRBD1	TRBV28	.	TRBJ2-2